This T cell receptor (beta chain) was recorded in a study of T-cell reconstitution after alpha-beta-depleted transplantation in children. Trimming at V came to 4 bases and at J to 3 bases, leaving 3 bases not matched to a gene. The CDR3 is made up of 14 amino acids. From germline, CDR1 is SGHDT and CDR2 YYEEEE. Preparing the TCRbeta library involved the use of unique molecular identifiers. MiXCR, run by TCRdb on the PCR reads, gives a single entry per CDR3 protein. This sample has approximately 490,000 distinct CDR3 sequences, with under 15% found just once. This clonotype has at least ten counts. This specimen was PBMCs from the stem cell graft donor, taken from the stem cell graft. The receptor comes from a human donor who donated a stem cell graft to a child with combined immunodeficiency. The V and J genes are TRBV5-6 and TRBJ2-1; TRBD2 matches at 8 bases. CDR3: CASSLGGVYNEQFF. CDR3 sequence (DNA): TGTGCCAGCAGCCTCGGGGGGGTCTACAATGAGCAGTTCTTC.